This TCR beta chain originates from a study of blood T cell repertoires in COVID-19. Across the study: Acute and convalescent COVID-19 samples came from the United States, Italy and Spain. PBMCs, B-cell-depleted T cells, or T cells were the source of the cDNA or gDNA that made up the material.

The J segment lost 8 bases and the V segment lost 6 bases, leaving 8 bases of the junction unmatched. Germline CDR1 and CDR2: MNHEY and SVGAGI. CDR3 length: 13 residues. TCRdb's table, derived via immunoSEQ multiplex PCR, lists solely in-frame clones and lacks some. The sample consists of roughly 120,000 clones, about 90% of them appearing once. The receptor's source is a woman in her 70s with acute or convalescent COVID-19. This chain connects TRBV6-5 to TRBJ1-1; 8 bases align to TRBD1. The sample comprised peripheral blood. The chain's CDR3 is CASRQQTGVEAFF. As DNA, the CDR3 is TGTGCCAGCAGACAACAGACAGGGGTAGAAGCTTTCTTT.